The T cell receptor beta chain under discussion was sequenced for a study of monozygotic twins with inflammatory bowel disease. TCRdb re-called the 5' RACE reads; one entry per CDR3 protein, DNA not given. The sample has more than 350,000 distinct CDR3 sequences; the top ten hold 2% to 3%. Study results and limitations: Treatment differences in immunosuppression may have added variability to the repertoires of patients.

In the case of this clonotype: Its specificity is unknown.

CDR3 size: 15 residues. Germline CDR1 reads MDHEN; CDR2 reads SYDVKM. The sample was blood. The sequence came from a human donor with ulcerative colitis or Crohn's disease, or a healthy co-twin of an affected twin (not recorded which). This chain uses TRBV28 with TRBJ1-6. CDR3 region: CASSFPGIRDSPLHF.